Listed below are T cell receptor beta chains from one sample, sequenced in a study of CD8 T cells in Susac syndrome. TCRdb re-derived calls from the immunoSEQ multiplex PCR reads in MiXCR, one entry per CDR3 protein. Among more than 150,000 distinct CDR3 sequences listed, approximately 95% were seen once. The sample was CD8+ T cells from PBMCs. The receptors originated from a human donor with Susac syndrome. The CDR3 runs from the conserved cysteine through the conserved F or W. D genes are given only for firm matches.

D gene: -; V gene: TRBV29-1; J gene: TRBJ2-7; CDR3 protein: CSGAADSYEQYF
D gene: -; V gene: TRBV30; J gene: TRBJ1-1; CDR3 protein: CAWNLGLGNTEAFF
D gene: -; V gene: TRBV6-2/TRBV6-3; J gene: TRBJ1-2; CDR3 protein: CASSYGGREYGYTF
D gene: TRBD1; V gene: TRBV29-1; J gene: TRBJ1-2; CDR3 protein: CSVAQGQGVDYGYTF
D gene: TRBD1; V gene: TRBV3-1; J gene: TRBJ1-1; CDR3 protein: CASSRHRDSRSNTEAFF
D gene: -; V gene: TRBV20-1; J gene: TRBJ1-2; CDR3 protein: CSARGTDNGYTF
D gene: -; V gene: TRBV29-1; J gene: TRBJ2-7; CDR3 protein: CSVREQYF
D gene: TRBD1; V gene: TRBV9; J gene: TRBJ1-1; CDR3 protein: CASSAADRSDTEAFF
D gene: -; V gene: TRBV15; J gene: TRBJ2-1; CDR3 protein: CATSDRGRGINEQFF
D gene: -; V gene: TRBV27; J gene: TRBJ2-7; CDR3 protein: CASSLRGEGYEQYF
D gene: TRBD1; V gene: TRBV18; J gene: TRBJ2-3; CDR3 protein: CASSPLQGADTQYF
D gene: -; V gene: TRBV5-1; J gene: TRBJ2-6; CDR3 protein: CASQTSLGERANVLTF
D gene: -; V gene: TRBV11-1; J gene: TRBJ1-1; CDR3 protein: CASSLVESTEAFF
D gene: -; V gene: TRBV3-1; J gene: TRBJ1-2; CDR3 protein: CASSQVGSVESGYTF
D gene: -; V gene: TRBV11-2; J gene: TRBJ2-1; CDR3 protein: CASRTEVGGYNEQFF
D gene: -; V gene: TRBV5-6; J gene: TRBJ2-3; CDR3 protein: CASSIGDTQYF
D gene: TRBD1; V gene: TRBV24-1; J gene: TRBJ2-1; CDR3 protein: CATSDSTGTGDEQFF
D gene: -; V gene: TRBV15; J gene: TRBJ1-5; CDR3 protein: CATSTNSDSNQPQHF
D gene: -; V gene: TRBV20-1; J gene: TRBJ1-5; CDR3 protein: CSAMDLNQPQHF
D gene: -; V gene: TRBV7-2; J gene: TRBJ2-5; CDR3 protein: CASSLVGTPQETQYF
D gene: -; V gene: TRBV3-1; J gene: TRBJ1-2; CDR3 protein: CASSQVDLFYGYTF
D gene: -; V gene: TRBV28; J gene: TRBJ2-1; CDR3 protein: CASSLYSVGQGTYNEQFF
D gene: -; V gene: TRBV4-1; J gene: TRBJ2-7; CDR3 protein: CASSQDLVGSTYEQYF
D gene: TRBD1; V gene: TRBV6-1; J gene: TRBJ1-1; CDR3 protein: CARETGIVPFF
D gene: -; V gene: TRBV2; J gene: TRBJ2-3; CDR3 protein: CASSIPRSEDTQYF
D gene: -; V gene: TRBV3-1; J gene: TRBJ2-5; CDR3 protein: CASSPRLGDQETQYF
D gene: -; V gene: TRBV2; J gene: TRBJ1-1; CDR3 protein: CASSVSSSGPKGRNTEAFF
D gene: TRBD1; V gene: TRBV9; J gene: TRBJ2-1; CDR3 protein: CASSSGTGGSNEQFF
D gene: -; V gene: TRBV9; J gene: TRBJ1-1; CDR3 protein: CASSVEPLNTEAFF
D gene: TRBD2; V gene: TRBV9; J gene: TRBJ2-1; CDR3 protein: CASSPGTSGRKNEQFF
D gene: TRBD2; V gene: TRBV28; J gene: TRBJ2-1; CDR3 protein: CASRTSGTYNEQFF
D gene: -; V gene: TRBV7-9; J gene: TRBJ2-7; CDR3 protein: CASSSLGQEAMIYEQYF
D gene: -; V gene: TRBV6-2/TRBV6-3; J gene: TRBJ2-1; CDR3 protein: CASGWTVSNEQFF
D gene: TRBD2; V gene: TRBV7-9; J gene: TRBJ2-7; CDR3 protein: CASSRGLAEGSSYEQYF
D gene: -; V gene: TRBV20-1; J gene: TRBJ1-4; CDR3 protein: CSARDPTGGNEKLFF
D gene: -; V gene: TRBV20-1; J gene: TRBJ1-1; CDR3 protein: CSAALIEAFF
D gene: -; V gene: TRBV20-1; J gene: TRBJ1-2; CDR3 protein: CSARLLLGYTF
D gene: TRBD1; V gene: TRBV6-1; J gene: TRBJ1-2; CDR3 protein: CASSLGQGTAVGGYTF
D gene: -; V gene: TRBV7-8; J gene: TRBJ1-1; CDR3 protein: CASSLALQYEAFF
D gene: -; V gene: TRBV18; J gene: TRBJ2-7; CDR3 protein: CASSPGQEAFYEQYF
D gene: -; V gene: TRBV21-1; J gene: TRBJ2-7; CDR3 protein: CASSVEGNSHEQYF
D gene: TRBD1; V gene: TRBV12-3/TRBV12-4; J gene: TRBJ2-1; CDR3 protein: CASRDDRGPLPSYNEQFF
D gene: TRBD2; V gene: TRBV4-1; J gene: TRBJ2-2; CDR3 protein: CASSPPLSGDTGELFF
D gene: TRBD1; V gene: TRBV13; J gene: TRBJ2-1; CDR3 protein: CASRTGTGGIHEQFF
D gene: -; V gene: TRBV20-1; J gene: TRBJ2-1; CDR3 protein: CSAPHPTTSSYNEQFF
D gene: -; V gene: TRBV20-1; J gene: TRBJ2-7; CDR3 protein: CSAPSGSNEQYF
D gene: TRBD2; V gene: TRBV9; J gene: TRBJ2-7; CDR3 protein: CASSVASGLAGAEQYF
D gene: -; V gene: TRBV20-1; J gene: TRBJ1-2; CDR3 protein: CSATRGNYGYTF
D gene: -; V gene: TRBV5-1; J gene: TRBJ2-7; CDR3 protein: CASSVGPPGVYEQYF
D gene: TRBD1; V gene: TRBV28; J gene: TRBJ2-7; CDR3 protein: CASSFGTGKEQYF
D gene: TRBD2; V gene: TRBV25-1; J gene: TRBJ2-7; CDR3 protein: CASSEGGGRSYEQYF
D gene: TRBD1; V gene: TRBV7-9; J gene: TRBJ1-5; CDR3 protein: CASSFYADRPPNQPQHF
D gene: -; V gene: TRBV7-8; J gene: TRBJ2-6; CDR3 protein: CASSSGDSGANVLTF